The source of this T cell receptor beta chain is a study of type 1 and type 2 diabetes patients listed by TCRdb under 2016. At the level of the whole study: Eight or nine type 1 diabetes patients, four type 2 diabetes patients and about 6 nondiabetic controls, all recruited in China, made up the cohort. Throughout the study, CD4 or CD8 MicroBeads on MACS columns were used to positively select CD4+ and CD8+ T cells from PBMCs. The whole study generated about 18 million paired-end reads. In the study, high-throughput sequencing was used to profile TCRbeta repertoires so that type 1 diabetes, type 2 diabetes and nondiabetic individuals could be compared. Type 2 diabetes patients served as a disease comparison group for the type 1 diabetes patients. Comparing approximately 21-cycle and roughly 27-cycle amplification showed similar V gene usage, suggesting similar primer efficiencies and random PCR bias. The TCRbeta libraries underwent paired-end sequencing on Illumina HiSeq 2000 or MiSeq instruments. Overall study results and their limits: Study groups were not matched for age and gender, which possibly biased interpretation. Highly correlated V and J gene usage patterns were observed for type 2 diabetes and control samples, with an average of around 0.97 between samples. High diversity was shown by type 2 diabetes repertoires, and the diversity was significantly greater than that of type 1 diabetes repertoires in both CD4+ and CD8+ T cells. Few highly-expanded CD4+ clones, median one, were found in type 2 diabetes patients, accounting for a median about 4.1% of reads. Only a limited number of T2D and control samples were sequenced, so some T1D-only HECs might also appear in more T2D or control samples.

The sample was run on an Illumina MiSeq. Genomic DNA from sorted T cell subsets served as template for TCRbeta CDR3 amplification. Multiplex PCR with 30 forward and 13 reverse primers amplified the TCRbeta CDR3 region. PCR products were purified with AMPure XP beads, after which indices and adaptors were added in a second approximately 27-cycle PCR. Before sequencing, libraries were gel-purified with the QIAquick Gel Extraction Kit. The authors processed their data as follows. Paired-end reads were merged with FLASH and aligned to IMGT V, D and J germline references using IgBLAST. After reads whose alignment identity to germline references fell below 70% were discarded, roughly 11,000,000 reads remained study-wide. CDR3 boundaries, reading frame and productivity were assigned according to IMGT definitions. Highly-expanded clones were defined as clones making up 1% or more of reads, and normalized Shannon entropy was used to measure diversity. Unpaired two-tailed t-tests were used to test for differences in Shannon entropy between groups. The raw public reads went through TCRdb reprocessing: fastp at Q25, MiXCR clone calling, in-frame beta chains kept. A single entry per CDR3 protein holds the most common genes and DNA from its merged rows. In this record, the V and J calls reflect TCRdb's handling and not the investigators' own analysis. The sample table shows fewer than 350,000 distinct CDR3 sequences, and roughly 44% are seen once. The top ten clonotypes cover about 13% of the sample.

This clonotype was observed a few times. Its binding antigen is unknown. No much larger clone is present one base from it, and per-base qualities are unavailable. The germline V gene supplies CDR1 SNHLY and CDR2 FYNNEI. The V end loses 10 bases and the J end loses 5 bases, and a stretch of 18 bases separates them. From the cysteine through the phenylalanine, the CDR3 covers 14 amino acids. Just the 42-base CDR3 DNA is kept, in frame starting at base 1. Every diabetic patient fulfilled standard classification criteria for type 1 or type 2 diabetes, and glucose and C-peptide were evaluated using WHO-recommended methods. Donors with other autoimmune diseases or infections within the previous four weeks were excluded from participation. A roughly 10-milliliter sample of peripheral blood was drawn from every participant. PBMCs were isolated with LymphoPrep density separation.

The TCR sequence derives from a man aged 18 to 35 with type 2 diabetes. Sequencing was done on a sample of peripheral blood mononuclear cells (PBMCs). The V gene is TRBV2 and the J gene is TRBJ1-5; TRBD1 might be the D gene, on 5 matching bases. The CDR3 amino acid sequence is: CATETGLRDQPQHF. The nucleotide sequence is TGTGCCACCGAGACGGGACTGAGAGATCAGCCCCAGCATTTT. Extended through the reference TRBV2 and TRBJ1-5 proteins, this CDR3 yields the full variable domain: EPEVTQTPSHQVTQMGQEVILRCVPISNHLYFYWYRQILGQKVEFLVSFYNNEISEKSEIFDDQFSVERPDGSNFTLKIRSTKLEDSAMYFCATETGLRDQPQHFGDGTRLSIL.